This entry describes one T cell receptor (beta chain). There is no known antigen for this receptor. No base quality values were provided; no much bigger clone lies one nucleotide off. From cysteine to phenylalanine, the CDR3 is 12 amino acids long. CDR3 DNA only is kept here, 36 bases in frame from base 1. Clipping removes 3 bases from V and 7 bases from J, with 6 as the unmatched junction base count. CDR1 and CDR2 were assigned from the germline V gene (reference sequence) as GTSNPN and SVGIG. The data derive from a study of blood T cell repertoires in COVID-19 (dated by TCRdb to the early 2020s). Regarding the complete study: The collaborator samples originated in the United States, Italy and Spain and spanned the acute and convalescent phases of COVID-19. Where available, HLA class I and class II types were taken from metadata supplied by the sample provider and were not determined by assay-based typing. The prospective study material was composed of cDNA or gDNA derived from T cells, B-cell-depleted T cells, or PBMCs. The repertoires were released in a freely available public database intended as a resource for research on the immune response to SARS-CoV-2. The sample metadata nearly always contained a de-identified subject ID, COVID-19 status, age in years and sex. The samples were drawn from the first 160 participants of the ongoing ImmuneRACE study and from over a thousand subjects provided by 6 global collaborators. Deeply sampled blood TCRbeta repertoires from subjects exposed to, actively infected with, or recovered from COVID-19 were included in the dataset. Study-level results and caveats: The quantity of clinical and demographic metadata differed by source and by participant and was supplied without curation.

Enrolling through a virtual design, the prospective study's participants ranged in age from roughly 18 to 90 years and lived across about two dozen United States geographic areas. To assign participants to cohorts, the prospective study relied on clinical history that participants themselves reported in a screening survey and a study questionnaire. Exposed participants had been in contact, within 2 weeks of entering the study, with a person who had a PCR-confirmed or clinician-diagnosed case of COVID-19. Mobile phlebotomists in the prospective study collected whole blood, serum and a nasopharyngeal or oropharyngeal swab from every participant. Participants in the prospective study had the option to provide additional blood draws and questionnaires over an approximately 2-month period. Before DNA extraction, blood samples from the prospective study were shipped at room temperature or frozen. TCRbeta CDR3 regions were amplified from genomic DNA by means of the immunoSEQ Assay, a bias-controlled multiplex PCR. Under the source paper's analysis protocol: Nucleated cell counts per sample were estimated from amplification of reference gene primers within the assay. Sequence reads were collapsed and filtered to measure the absolute abundance of every unique TCRbeta CDR3 rearrangement. For each sample, productive Simpson clonality was calculated by taking the square root of Simpson's diversity index across productive rearrangements. TCRdb limited this immuneACCESS table to in-frame rearrangements with V and J called. A share of clones is missing; checked studies link under half to unresolved V genes, and the rest is unexplained. V, J and clone size were drawn from that table, and D and trimming were deduced from the DNA. This sample lists more than 250,000 clones; roughly 80% were detected once. Jointly, the top ten make up about 5% of the sample.

Source material: PBMCs or T cells enriched from blood (not recorded which). The rearranged segments are TRBV30 and TRBJ2-7; TRBD2 agrees with 7 junctional bases. This clonotype originated in a man between 40 and 49 years old who had been exposed to COVID-19. Read as DNA, the sequence is TGTGCCTGGAGCTGGGGGGAGGGGGAGCAGTACTTC. This gives the protein CAWSWGEGEQYF.